A single sample is the source of the 30 T cell receptor beta chains below, sequenced in a study of CD8 T cells in ankylosing spondylitis. Study-level findings and limits: A motif in TCR beta, a set of roughly eight highly homologous variants, appeared characteristic of ankylosing spondylitis blood.

Antigen specificity for these receptors is unknown. TCRdb re-called the 5' RACE reads with MiXCR, one entry per CDR3 protein. The sample has around 540,000 distinct CDR3 sequences; roughly 13% are singletons. Material: blood, either unsorted or a sorted T cell fraction (not recorded which). The receptors stem from a male donor with ankylosing spondylitis.

The genes are TRBV4-1 and TRBJ2-2; D possibly corresponds to TRBD1 (6 bases). Germline CDR1 reads MGHRA; CDR2 reads YSYEKL. The V gene lost 5 bases and the J gene lost 0 bases, with 13 bases spanning the gap. The CDR3 length is 16 residues. CDR3 protein: CASSARDTANTGELFF. The CDR3 region has the DNA TGCGCCAGCAGCGCCCGGGACACCGCGAACACCGGGGAGCTGTTTTTT.

This clonotype showed up just a few times. The chain is built from TRBV28 and TRBJ2-1; a possible D gene is TRBD2 (6 bases). V was pared by 6 bases and J by 12 bases, with 12 bases between. The germline V gene has CDR1 MDHEN and CDR2 SYDVKM. The CDR3 consists of 11 residues. CDR3 in amino acids: CASSLRRGQFF. The CDR3 coding sequence is TGTGCCAGCAGCCTTCGGAGGGGGCAGTTCTTC.

This clonotype was counted between two and nine times. The chain carries TRBV4-1 and TRBJ2-7; TRBD2 might be the D (5 bases). The CDR3 spans 16 residues. Germline V gives CDR1 MGHRA, CDR2 YSYEKL. The V and J ends lost 3 bases and 0 bases respectively, with 15 bases between them. The CDR3 loop reads CASSHEPYRGSYEQYV. In DNA form, the CDR3 reads TGCGCCAGCAGCCATGAACCCTACCGGGGCTCCTACGAGCAGTACGTC.

This clonotype occurred a few times. The chain uses TRBV10-3 and TRBJ1-1, with 7 bases aligning to TRBD1. Germline CDR1 reads ENHRY; CDR2 reads SYGVKD. The CDR3 totals 15 residues. Trimming at V came to 6 bases and at J to 2 bases, leaving 9 bases not matched to a gene. CDR3 sequence (DNA): TGTGCCATCAGCGATACGACAGGGACCAACACTGAAGCTTTCTTT. Translating it yields CAISDTTGTNTEAFF.

This clonotype was recorded a few times. The chain is built from TRBV5-1 and TRBJ2-1, with TRBD2 matching 11 bases. The CDR3 runs to 16 residues. The V gene's germline CDR1 is SGHRS and CDR2 YFSETQ. Germline trimming cut 0 bases from V and 7 bases from J; bases unmatched to any gene: 6. DNA of the CDR3: TGCGCCAGCAGCTTGGGGGGGCTAGCGGGAGGAAATGAGCAGTTCTTC. Its protein is CASSLGGLAGGNEQFF.

The chain has TRBV12-3 or TRBV12-4 and TRBJ1-3; possibly TRBD1 for D (6 bases). V lost 5 bases and J lost 2, with 10 bases in between. The length of the CDR3 is 14 residues. CDR3 region: CASSGNRAGNTIYF. In nucleotides, the CDR3 is TGTGCCAGCAGTGGGAACAGGGCTGGAAACACCATATATTTT.

The chain links TRBV20-1 to TRBJ2-3, with a weak D call TRBD2 (5 bases). Between the trimmed V and J ends, which lost 6 bases and 3 bases, there was a span of 19 bases. The length of the CDR3 is 15 residues. Germline V gene data show CDR1 as DFQATT and CDR2 as SNEGSKA (reference sequence). This CDR3 reads CSAGPYASPTDTQYF. The DNA of the CDR3 is TGCAGTGCCGGCCCGTATGCTAGCCCGACAGATACGCAGTATTTT.

This clonotype has a handful of counts. J is TRBJ2-2 and V is TRBV24-1; 8 bases align to TRBD1. Germline CDR1 reads KGHDR; CDR2 reads SFDVKD. V was clipped by 3 bases and J by 0 bases; unmatched bases: 5. This CDR3 spans 17 amino acids. The CDR3 DNA sequence: TGTGCCACCAGTGATATGTCAGGGGGCGCGAACACCGGGGAGCTGTTTTTT. Its protein product is CATSDMSGGANTGELFF.

The chain joins TRBV20-1 to TRBJ2-4; 7 nucleotides match TRBD1. CDR1 is DFQATT and CDR2 is SNEGSKA in the germline V gene (reference sequence). The CDR3 runs 13 residues. The ends lost 3 bases at V and 7 bases at J; junction bases unmatched: 6. CDR3 sequence (DNA): TGCAGTGCTAGGTGGCAGGGGGTGAACATTCAGTACTTC. Translated, it gives CSARWQGVNIQYF.

This clonotype was detected only a few times. The chain combines TRBV18 with TRBJ2-7; 10 nucleotides align to TRBD2. This CDR3 has 15 amino acids. Germline lookup yields CDR1 KGHSH and CDR2 LQKENI. Unmatched junction bases numbered 5, after V lost 4 bases and J lost 2 bases. CDR3 region: CASSLGTSDTYEQYV. CDR3 nucleotide sequence: TGTGCCAGCTCACTAGGGACTAGCGATACCTACGAGCAGTACGTC.

This rearrangement joins TRBV20-1 to TRBJ2-2, with a possible D match to TRBD2 (5 bases). From germline, CDR1 is DFQATT and CDR2 SNEGSKA (reference sequence). V gave up 4 bases and J gave up 1 base, with 10 bases separating them. The CDR3 has 14 amino acids. This CDR3 reads CSAIRAENTGELFF. CDR3 DNA: TGCAGTGCTATTCGAGCGGAGAACACCGGGGAGCTGTTTTTT.

This clonotype was counted many times. For the CDR3, the DNA is TGCGCCAGCAGCCCTGGACAGCAGAACACTGAAGCTTTCTTT. Translating gives CASSPGQQNTEAFF. The V gene is TRBV4-1, the J gene TRBJ1-1; D is perhaps TRBD1 (6 bases). The V and J ends lost 4 bases and 1 base respectively, with 10 bases between them. Per the germline V gene, CDR1 is MGHRA and CDR2 is YSYEKL. There are 14 residues in the CDR3.

This clonotype was seen a few times. The chain joins TRBV5-1 to TRBJ2-1; 9 positions match TRBD2. CDR1 is SGHRS, CDR2 YFSETQ, per germline. CDR3 length: 17 residues. After removal of 2 bases from V and 4 bases from J, the junction contained 10 bases not matched to a gene. The CDR3 loop is CASSLVVAGDNYNEQFF. The CDR3 DNA sequence: TGCGCCAGCAGCTTAGTAGTAGCGGGAGACAATTACAATGAGCAGTTCTTC.

The chain recombines TRBV5-1 with TRBJ1-4; D is unresolved. V was clipped by 4 bases and J by 4 bases, with 11 bases between them. The CDR3 sequence is 14 residues long. Germline V gene sequence: CDR1 SGHRS, CDR2 YFSETQ. The CDR3 DNA reads TGCGCCAGCAGCCTCGCAGGACTTAATGAAAAACTGTTTTTT. Amino acids: CASSLAGLNEKLFF.

The chain is built from TRBV14 and TRBJ1-1, with TRBD1 as a possible D gene (5 bases). CDR3 size: 15 residues. CDR1 and CDR2 from the germline V gene are SGHDN and FVKESK. V lost 4 bases and J 1 base, leaving 13 bases between the germline ends. CDR3 amino acids: CASSRTLQGNTEAFF. The DNA for the CDR3 is TGTGCCAGCAGCCGCACGCTTCAGGGGAACACTGAAGCTTTCTTT.

This clonotype was found many times. The V call is TRBV5-1, the J call TRBJ1-1, with 9 bases that match TRBD1. V trimming: 2 bases; J trimming: 5 bases; junction bases outside the gene matches: 10. This CDR3 is built from 16 residues. Germline values: CDR1 SGHRS, CDR2 YFSETQ. The CDR3 sequence is CASSFSTGGAGTEAFF. CDR3 in DNA: TGCGCCAGCAGCTTTTCTACAGGGGGCGCAGGAACTGAAGCTTTCTTT.

This clonotype was counted only a few times. The V gene is TRBV5-1, the J gene TRBJ2-7, with D unclear. The CDR3 has 16 amino acids. The germline V and J ends were trimmed by 0 bases and 2 bases, with 15 bases remaining between them. CDR1 and CDR2 (germline): SGHRS, YFSETQ. CDR3 amino acids: CASSLAVGLSAYEQYF. In DNA, the CDR3 is TGCGCCAGCAGCTTGGCTGTAGGGTTATCGGCCTACGAGCAGTACTTC.

A remark on this clonotype: Compared with germline, one end of the junction differs, possibly owing to a read error. This chain links TRBV20-1 with TRBJ2-7, with 9 bases identical to TRBD1. Germline values: CDR1 DFQATT, CDR2 SNEGSKA (reference sequence). This CDR3 is 14 amino acids long. CDR3 sequence: CGALGQGDDYEQYF. CDR3 DNA: TGCGGTGCCCTGGGACAGGGTGACGACTACGAGCAGTACTTC.

V gene TRBV20-1 combines with J gene TRBJ2-1; 13 bases map to TRBD2. Germline lookup yields CDR1 DFQATT and CDR2 SNEGSKA (reference sequence). J lost 8 bases, V lost 6 bases, and 10 bases had no gene match. The CDR3 extends over 15 amino acids. The DNA for the CDR3 is TGCAGTGCAGATACGACTAGCGGGGGGTTGGATGAGCAGTTCTTC. Protein: CSADTTSGGLDEQFF.

This clonotype was recorded many times. The chain has TRBV27 and TRBJ2-2, with 9 positions matching TRBD2. The CDR3 is 17 amino acids. With V trimmed by 3 bases and J by 7 bases, 12 bases remained unmatched. Germline V CDR1 and CDR2: MNHEY, SMNVEV (reference sequence). The CDR3 here is CASSLRLAGNGGGELFF. The CDR3 nucleotides are TGTGCCAGCAGTTTGCGGCTAGCGGGAAATGGTGGCGGGGAGCTGTTTTTT.

In this sample, this clonotype turned up many times. The chain uses TRBV12-3 or TRBV12-4 and TRBJ2-2; tentative D call: TRBD1 (5 bases). V dropped 6 bases and J dropped 1 base, with 9 bases sitting between them. The length of the CDR3 is 14 residues. For the CDR3, the DNA is TGTGCCAGCAGCTCTACAGGGAACACCGGGGAGCTGTTTTTT. This encodes CASSSTGNTGELFF.

This clonotype was picked up many times. The chain recombines TRBV29-1 with TRBJ2-3; the D is unclear. The CDR3 runs 12 residues. The V end lost 4 bases, the J end lost 5 bases, and 10 bases lay between the germline ends. The germline V gene has CDR1 SQVTM and CDR2 ANQGSEA. CDR3 amino acids: CSVGWGEDTQYF. CDR3 nucleotides: TGCAGCGTTGGTTGGGGTGAAGATACGCAGTATTTT.

This chain uses TRBV20-1 with TRBJ2-7; 10 bases map to TRBD2. Germline V CDR1 and CDR2: DFQATT, SNEGSKA (reference sequence). V lost 1 base to trimming and J lost 3 bases; unmatched junction nucleotides: 9. CDR3 size: 16 residues. The DNA of the CDR3 is TGCAGTGCTAGAGCCGAAGCGGGAGGGCCTCTCTACGAGCAGTACTTC. Translating gives CSARAEAGGPLYEQYF.

This CDR3 reads CSAREGSREGNEQFF. Here the CDR3 DNA reads TGCAGTGCTAGAGAGGGGTCCAGGGAGGGCAATGAGCAGTTCTTC. The chain uses TRBV20-1 and TRBJ2-1, with 7 bases that match TRBD2. This CDR3 is built from 15 residues. CDR1 DFQATT and CDR2 SNEGSKA come from the germline V gene (reference sequence). The trim removed 0 bases at V and 6 bases at J, leaving 8 bases unmatched.

V usage is TRBV7-9 and J usage is TRBJ2-5, with unresolved D. Between the trimmed V and J ends, which lost 5 bases and 1 base, there was a span of 17 bases. Looked up from germline, CDR1 is SEHNR and CDR2 is FQNEAQ (reference sequence). The CDR3 sequence is 16 residues long. The CDR3, as DNA: TGTGCCAGCAGCCGTTCAGGCTTTTCGCCCCAAGAGACCCAGTACTTC. It specifies CASSRSGFSPQETQYF.

There are a few counts of this clonotype. V is TRBV27 and J is TRBJ1-4, with D maybe TRBD1 (6 bases). The CDR3 contains 18 residues. V was pared by 6 bases and J by 8 bases, with 28 bases between. Germline assignment: CDR1 MNHEY and CDR2 SMNVEV (reference sequence). DNA of the CDR3: TGTGCCAGCAGCCGGGAGGGGAAGGACAGTTTACGTCCGGAAAAACTGTTTTTT. Translating it yields CASSREGKDSLRPEKLFF.

This clonotype was seen more than once but under ten times. J is TRBJ2-1 and V is TRBV14, with 11 bases matching TRBD2. The CDR3 extends over 19 amino acids. The germline V gene has CDR1 SGHDN and CDR2 FVKESK. The V segment lost 3 bases and the J segment 5 bases; nucleotides outside the gene matches: 15. The CDR3 region is CASSQVGLAGGILNNEQFF. The CDR3, as DNA: TGTGCCAGCAGCCAGGTTGGGCTAGCGGGAGGAATATTGAACAATGAGCAGTTCTTC.

This clonotype appeared a few times. The chain carries TRBV3-1 and TRBJ2-1, with no clear D. V was clipped by 1 base and J by 12 bases, with 13 bases between them. The CDR3 has 13 residues. Germline CDR1 LGHDT, CDR2 YNNKEL (reference sequence). The CDR3 protein is CASSQVLTAGQFF. The CDR3 DNA sequence: TGTGCCAGCAGCCAAGTTTTGACTGCCGGGCAGTTCTTC.

This sequence joins TRBV20-1 and TRBJ1-4; D possibly corresponds to TRBD1 (5 bases). The CDR3 contains 18 residues. Germline assignment: CDR1 DFQATT and CDR2 SNEGSKA (reference sequence). V lost 0 bases and J 0 bases, leaving 17 bases between the germline ends. The CDR3: CSARDYGTDIATNEKLFF. The CDR3 DNA follows: TGCAGTGCTAGAGATTACGGGACGGATATTGCAACTAATGAAAAACTGTTTTTT.

This clonotype has just a few counts. The V call is TRBV12-3 or TRBV12-4, the J call TRBJ1-5; D gene uncertain. V was cut by 4 bases and J by 4 bases, with 11 bases left in between. The CDR3 covers 14 residues. In DNA form, the CDR3 reads TGTGCCAGCAGTTACGTGGCGCAGAATCAGCCCCAGCATTTT. The encoded protein is CASSYVAQNQPQHF.